One and the same sample provided the 27 T cell receptor beta chains below, sequenced in a study of vaccination effects on CD4 cells after COVID-19. Their antigens remain unidentified. The assay was immunoSEQ multiplex PCR, and TCRdb's table has in-frame clones only and misses some. The table has 25,000 to 35,000 clones, around 67% seen once; the top ten hold more than 14%. ViraFEST used viral peptide pools to expand antigen-specific CD4+ T cells before sequencing. The authors isolated CD4+ T cells after around nine days of culture. Each participant was given two doses of one vaccine (BNT162b2 or mRNA-1273). Sequencing was performed on CD4+ T cells from PBMCs cultured with HCoV-229E spike peptides, taken after COVID-19 vaccination. The origin of the receptors is a human donor who received a COVID-19 vaccine.

The chain employs TRBV29-1 and TRBJ1-1, with D possibly matching TRBD1 (5 bases). Germline V gene lookup returns CDR1 SQVTM and CDR2 ANQGSEA. The CDR3 spans 13 residues. Trimming removed 3 bases from V and 0 bases from J, with 8 bases in between. The CDR3 loop is CSVEGRLNTEAFF. DNA of the CDR3: TGCAGCGTTGAGGGACGCTTGAACACTGAAGCTTTCTTT.

This clone was seen more than once but under ten times. The J gene is TRBJ1-3, the V gene TRBV5-1; D remains ambiguous. The CDR3 covers 15 residues. The V end was cut by 1 base, the J end by 4 bases, with 12 bases between. Germline V gene data show CDR1 as SGHRS and CDR2 as YFSETQ. CDR3 nucleotides: TGCGCCAGCAGCTTGTCTCAGGAATCGGGAAACACCATATATTTT. Residues: CASSLSQESGNTIYF.

The CDR3 sequence: CASSPRDRGSTGELFF. The CDR3 DNA is TGTGCCAGCAGCCCCCGGGACAGGGGTAGCACCGGGGAGCTGTTTTTT. The V gene is TRBV5-8, the J gene TRBJ2-2; 10 nucleotides line up with TRBD1. The CDR3 is made up of 16 amino acids. V lost 4 bases and J lost 4; bases outside the gene matches: 7. The germline V gene has CDR1 SGHTS and CDR2 YDEGEE.

This clone was seen a few times. The chain carries TRBV3-1 (or the pseudogene TRBV3-2) and TRBJ2-7, with 8 nucleotides matching TRBD2. V shed 4 bases, J shed 2 bases, and the junction held 7 bases outside the gene matches. Per germline, CDR1 LGHDT and CDR2 YNNKEL (reference sequence). CDR3 length: 15 amino acids. CDR3 sequence (DNA): TGTGCCAGCAGCCCCGGGACTAGTTTCCCCTACGAGCAGTACTTC. Translated: CASSPGTSFPYEQYF.

The chain combines TRBV7-9 with TRBJ2-1; D is perhaps TRBD1 (6 bases). The CDR3 consists of 13 residues. V shed 5 bases and J shed 10 bases, with 15 bases lying between them. Germline CDR1 reads SEHNR; CDR2 reads FQNEAQ (reference sequence). CDR3 sequence reads: CASSPRGPGEQFF. The CDR3 nucleotides read TGTGCCAGCAGCCCCAGGGGACCCGGAGAGCAGTTCTTC. The whole variable domain, filled in from reference TRBV7-9 and TRBJ2-1, reads DTGVSQNPRHKITKRGQNVTFRCDPISEHNRLYWYRQTLGQGPEFLTYFQNEAQLEKSRLLSDRFSAERPKGSFSTLEIQRTEQGDSAMYLCASSPRGPGEQFFGPGTRLTVL.

The chain is built from TRBV5-1 and TRBJ1-6, with 7 bases that match TRBD1. V was clipped by 0 bases and J by 7 bases; unmatched bases: 10. Per germline, CDR1 SGHRS and CDR2 YFSETQ. CDR3 length: 17 residues. The chain's CDR3 is CASSLAPTGVENSPLHF. The CDR3, as DNA: TGCGCCAGCAGCTTGGCTCCTACAGGGGTAGAGAATTCACCCCTCCACTTT.

The chain joins TRBV5-1 to TRBJ2-2, with TRBD2 matching over 12 bases. Trimming removed 0 bases from V and 6 bases from J; junction bases left unmatched: 9. CDR3 length: 18 residues. Germline CDR1 reads SGHRS; CDR2 reads YFSETQ. CDR3 amino acids: CASSLAASGRGRPGELFF. The CDR3 bases are TGCGCCAGCAGCTTGGCCGCTAGCGGGAGGGGTCGACCCGGGGAGCTGTTTTTT.

The CDR3 nucleotides read TGCGCCAGCAGTGAGAGCCAGGGGGCTGGCTACACCTTC. Translating gives CASSESQGAGYTF. The gene calls are TRBV10-2 and TRBJ1-2; 8 nucleotides agree with TRBD1. Germline V lookup: CDR1 WSHSY, CDR2 SAAADI. With 2 bases clipped from V and 7 bases from J, the junction kept 3 bases outside the gene matches. The CDR3 extends over 13 amino acids.

This clone was observed a single time. V usage is TRBV7-8 and J usage is TRBJ2-5; a weak D match, TRBD2 (6 bases). V lost 1 base, J lost 6 bases, and 12 bases lay in between. The CDR3 covers 14 residues. The V gene's germline CDR1 is SGHVS and CDR2 FQNEAQ. The CDR3: CASSLVVAAKTQYF. The CDR3 DNA follows: TGTGCCAGCAGCTTAGTAGTAGCGGCGAAGACCCAGTACTTC.

This clone appeared once. The chain recombines TRBV5-1 with TRBJ2-3; 12 nucleotides match TRBD2. Unmatched junction bases numbered 11, after V lost 3 bases and J lost 0 bases. In germline, CDR1 is SGHRS, CDR2 YFSETQ. The CDR3 has 19 amino acids. Written as DNA, the CDR3 is TGCGCCAGCAGCTCCGGAGGCCTACTAGCGGGGGGTAGCACAGATACGCAGTATTTT. Protein sequence: CASSSGGLLAGGSTDTQYF. The whole variable domain, filled in from reference TRBV5-1 and TRBJ2-3, reads KAGVTQTPRYLIKTRGQQVTLSCSPISGHRSVSWYQQTPGQGLQFLFEYFSETQRNKGNFPGRFSGRQFSNSRSEMNVSTLELGDSALYLCASSSGGLLAGGSTDTQYFGPGTRLTVL.

CDR3 in DNA: TGTGCCAGCAGTTATGGGACTACCTTTCTCAATGAGCAGTTCTTC. Its protein is CASSYGTTFLNEQFF. The genes are TRBV2 and TRBJ2-1; 7 nucleotides agree with TRBD2. This CDR3 region has 15 residues. V dropped 5 bases and J dropped 6; count of bases not matched to a gene: 10. Germline V gene data show CDR1 as SNHLY and CDR2 as FYNNEI.

This chain links TRBV6-5 with TRBJ1-5, with D possibly matching TRBD1 (6 bases). Germline loops: CDR1 MNHEY, CDR2 SVGAGI. The CDR3 totals 13 residues. V shed 8 bases and J shed 0 bases, with 8 bases lying between them. The CDR3 spells CASAQGSNQPQHF. DNA of the CDR3: TGTGCCAGCGCACAGGGTAGCAATCAGCCCCAGCATTTT.

This chain links TRBV6-5 with TRBJ2-7; TRBD2 aligns across 11 bases. The germline gives CDR1 MNHEY, CDR2 SVGAGI. V dropped 6 bases and J dropped 3; count of bases not matched to a gene: 7. CDR3 length: 15 residues. Written as DNA, the CDR3 is TGTGCCAGCAGCCAGGGACTAGCGGAAAACTACGAGCAGTACTTC. This sequence encodes CASSQGLAENYEQYF.

The J gene is TRBJ2-1, the V gene TRBV29-1, with D possibly TRBD1 on 6 matching bases. CDR3 length: 15 amino acids. V lost 4 bases and J 4 bases, leaving 17 bases between the germline ends. Per the germline V gene, CDR1 is SQVTM and CDR2 is ANQGSEA. CDR3 sequence (DNA): TGCAGCGTTGCTGATACAGGGCTGGGATACAATGAGCAGTTCTTC. Its translation: CSVADTGLGYNEQFF.

The V and J genes are TRBV6-5 and TRBJ2-7, with D uncertain. Germline CDR1 reads MNHEY; CDR2 reads SVGAGI. The CDR3 is made up of 13 amino acids. The ends were cut back, 8 bases at V and 1 base at J, with 12 bases in the middle. CDR3 nucleotides: TGTGCCAGCGGAATGTCGGGTTCCTACGAGCAGTACTTC. It specifies CASGMSGSYEQYF.

The chain recombines TRBV5-1 with TRBJ2-3, with D possibly being TRBD2 (6 bases). Trimming removed 2 bases from V and 6 bases from J, with 19 bases in between. Germline CDR1 is SGHRS and CDR2 is YFSETQ. This CDR3 contains 16 residues. Here the CDR3 DNA reads TGCGCCAGCAGCTTTGGGATCGGAATCGGGGGTGATACGCAGTATTTT. Encoded protein: CASSFGIGIGGDTQYF.

The V call is TRBV9, the J call TRBJ2-3, with 10 positions matching TRBD2. This CDR3 is built from 14 residues. Trimming at V came to 0 bases and at J to 5 bases, leaving 0 bases not matched to a gene. CDR1 SGDLS and CDR2 YYNGEE come from the germline V gene. This chain's CDR3 is CASSVGLAGDTQYF. CDR3 DNA: TGTGCCAGCAGCGTAGGACTAGCGGGAGATACGCAGTATTTT.

V usage is TRBV3-1 (or the pseudogene TRBV3-2) and J usage is TRBJ1-3; D gene ambiguous. The germline gives CDR1 LGHDT, CDR2 YNNKEL (reference sequence). Trimming removed 5 bases at V and 1 base at J, with 12 bases between. The CDR3 spans 15 residues. CDR3 coding DNA: TGTGCCAGCAGCTATAGGCAAGGGTCTGGAAACACCATATATTTT. Translated, it gives CASSYRQGSGNTIYF.

This clone was seen a few times. The CDR3 bases are TGTGCCAGCAGTGAGTCCCGGGACAGCTATAGCAATCAGCCCCAGCATTTT. The encoded protein is CASSESRDSYSNQPQHF. The gene calls are TRBV25-1 and TRBJ1-5; 7 nucleotides match TRBD1. This CDR3 has 17 amino acids. Germline CDR1 and CDR2: MGHDK and SYGVNS. V was pared by 3 bases and J by 0 bases, with 8 bases of the junction left unmatched.

The genes are TRBV27 and TRBJ2-7, with 8 nucleotides matching TRBD1. The CDR3 has 14 amino acids. V shed 0 bases and J 5 bases; nucleotides not matched to a gene: 3. Germline V gene data show CDR1 as MNHEY and CDR2 as SMNVEV (reference sequence). The CDR3 region is CASSLSQGAHEQYF. DNA for the CDR3: TGTGCCAGCAGTTTATCGCAGGGGGCGCACGAGCAGTACTTC.

This chain uses TRBV6-1 with TRBJ2-4; TRBD2 matches at 7 bases. CDR1 and CDR2 (germline): MNHNS, SASEGT. Trimming cost V 3 bases and J 4 bases; bases outside gene matches: 6. This CDR3 spans 15 amino acids. CDR3 amino acids: CASSDIAGGKNIQYF. CDR3 bases: TGTGCCAGCAGTGACATAGCGGGCGGGAAAAACATTCAGTACTTC.

J is TRBJ1-5 and V is TRBV5-1, with TRBD1 matching over 8 bases. The CDR3 is made up of 16 amino acids. With V trimmed by 4 bases and J by 10 bases, 16 bases remained unmatched. Germline-derived CDR1 and CDR2 are SGHRS and YFSETQ. The CDR3 DNA is TGCGCCAGCAGCCCGGAGACAGGGGAGAATGAGTATCCCCAGCATTTT. Translation: CASSPETGENEYPQHF.

This chain connects TRBV19 to TRBJ1-2; D is perhaps TRBD1 (5 bases). Germline values: CDR1 LNHDA, CDR2 SQIVND (reference sequence). Trimming shortened V by 6 bases and J by 6 bases, and 11 bases separated the two germline ends. The CDR3 runs to 12 residues. The CDR3: CASRGDWDGYTF. The CDR3 bases are TGTGCCAGTAGAGGGGACTGGGATGGCTACACCTTC.

This clone was seen only once. The rearrangement joins TRBV7-2 to TRBJ1-6, with TRBD1 matching over 7 bases. Trimming removed 3 bases from V and 7 bases from J; junction bases left unmatched: 6. This CDR3 has 15 residues. Germline assignment: CDR1 SGHTA and CDR2 FQGNSA. The CDR3 nucleotides are TGTGCCAGCAGCTTCCGACAGGGCAGCAATTCACCCCTCCACTTT. Translating it yields CASSFRQGSNSPLHF.

CDR3 bases: TGCGCCAGCAGCTTGGGAACCATCAGCAATCAGCCCCAGCATTTT. It encodes CASSLGTISNQPQHF. The genes are TRBV5-1 and TRBJ1-5; D not resolved. The germline V and J ends were trimmed by 0 bases and 1 base, with 8 bases remaining between them. CDR3 length: 15 residues. Germline assignment: CDR1 SGHRS and CDR2 YFSETQ. Supplemented by reference TRBV5-1 and TRBJ1-5, the full variable domain reads KAGVTQTPRYLIKTRGQQVTLSCSPISGHRSVSWYQQTPGQGLQFLFEYFSETQRNKGNFPGRFSGRQFSNSRSEMNVSTLELGDSALYLCASSLGTISNQPQHFGDGTRLSIL.

This chain links TRBV7-8 with TRBJ1-6; D is ambiguous. Trimming took off 4 bases at V and 9 bases at J, with 7 bases between the two ends. This CDR3 spans 12 amino acids. Germline lookup yields CDR1 SGHVS and CDR2 FQNEAQ. The CDR3 DNA is TGTGCCAGCAGCTCGATTGGTTCACCCCTCCACTTT. Protein product: CASSSIGSPLHF.

The rearrangement links TRBV18 to TRBJ1-2; D remains unclear. Trimming cost V 5 bases and J 4 bases, with 14 bases left between them. Germline lookup yields CDR1 KGHSH and CDR2 LQKENI. This CDR3 spans 14 amino acids. This chain's CDR3 is CASSDGSITYGYTF. The CDR3 DNA reads as TGTGCCAGCTCAGACGGAAGCATAACCTATGGCTACACCTTC.